Shown below are 2 T cell receptor beta chains from a single sample sequenced in a study of T-cell reconstitution after alpha-beta-depleted transplantation in children. As it was prepared, the TCRbeta library received unique molecular identifiers. One entry per CDR3 protein, called by TCRdb with MiXCR from the PCR reads. The table lists some 7,500 distinct CDR3 sequences, about 30% of them singletons. The sample consisted of peripheral blood, taken 60 days after TCRalphabeta/CD19-depleted stem cell transplant. These receptors were obtained from a boy in the first two years of life who had a stem cell transplant for SCID, so the T cells may come from the graft donor.

This clonotype was seen ten or more times. The chain employs TRBV5-4 and TRBJ1-5, with D maybe TRBD1 (5 bases). Germline V lookup: CDR1 SGHNT, CDR2 YYREEE (reference sequence). V lost 4 bases, J lost 4 bases, and 15 bases lay in between. This CDR3 region has 15 residues. The CDR3 here is CASSINPGRNQPQHF. DNA of the CDR3: TGTGCCAGCAGCATAAACCCGGGACGGAATCAGCCCCAGCATTTT.

V gene TRBV19 combines with J gene TRBJ2-7, with a tentative D call TRBD2 (7 bases). V was shortened by 3 bases and J by 3 bases, with 12 bases between the two germline ends. This CDR3 has 14 residues. Germline values: CDR1 LNHDA, CDR2 SQIVND (reference sequence). The CDR3 here is CASSIGGLVYEQYF. CDR3 DNA: TGTGCCAGTAGTATCGGGGGGCTCGTCTACGAGCAGTACTTC.